This is a list of T cell receptor beta chains from one sample in a study of cytomegalovirus exposure and HLA in healthy donors. TCRdb keeps only in-frame clones here, not all; method: immunoSEQ multiplex PCR. The table shows over 150,000 clones, with under 95% occurring only once. Material for sequencing was PBMCs. The receptors derive from a woman aged 18-29 years in good health and CMV-seropositive. The CDR3 runs from the conserved cysteine through the conserved F or W. A D gene is named only where the DNA matches it firmly. Clone size appears in some rows only: once, few, many, or a class for an expanded clone.

>NA|TRBV5-6|TRBJ1-2|NA
CASSFDGGVEVGYTF
TGTGCCAGCAGCTTCGATGGGGGGGTTGAGGTTGGCTACACCTTC
>NA|TRBV2|TRBJ2-7|NA
CASREGTLSYEQYF
TGTGCCAGCAGGGAGGGGACGCTCTCCTACGAGCAGTACTTC
>NA|TRBV28|TRBJ1-5|NA
CASSVRGRANNQPQHF
TGTGCCAGCAGTGTTCGGGGAAGGGCGAACAATCAGCCCCAGCATTTT
>NA|TRBV5-1|TRBJ1-4|NA
CASSLGLGAVGEKLFF
TGCGCCAGCAGCTTGGGATTGGGGGCTGTAGGTGAAAAACTGTTTTTT
>TRBD1|TRBV11-1|TRBJ2-1|NA
CASSRGGTGRYNEQFF
TGTGCCAGCAGCCGTGGCGGGACAGGGAGATACAATGAGCAGTTCTTC
>TRBD1|TRBV19|TRBJ2-2|few
CASSTGQGAFGELFF
TGTGCCAGTAGTACTGGACAGGGGGCGTTCGGGGAGCTGTTTTTT
>NA|TRBV19|TRBJ1-1|few
CASSSQGREAFF
TGTGCCAGTAGTTCTCAGGGAAGGGAAGCTTTCTTT
>TRBD1|TRBV28|TRBJ1-5|once
CASSSQGAQPQHF
TGTGCCAGCAGTTCCCAGGGGGCGCAGCCCCAGCATTTT
>NA|TRBV5-1|TRBJ2-3|once
CASSLGVPDTQYF
TGCGCCAGCAGCCTAGGGGTTCCAGATACGCAGTATTTT
>TRBD1|TRBV30|TRBJ1-5|NA
CAWSAGTGHQPQHF
TGTGCCTGGAGTGCCGGGACAGGGCATCAGCCCCAGCATTTT